This TCR beta chain was captured in a study of shared clonotypes between healthy human individuals. Trimming cost V 0 bases and J 3 bases; bases outside gene matches: 2. Germline assignment: CDR1 SGHDN and CDR2 FVKESK. This CDR3 is built from 14 residues. Sequencing used immunoSEQ multiplex PCR; TCRdb keeps in-frame clones, though not all of them. There are approximately 810,000 clones in the sample; about 91% occur only once, and about 25% lies in the top ten. Study-wide results and limits: Non-shared clonotypes were found to have lower generation probabilities than the clonotypes that were shared by all four of the sorted-subset donors. Among the subsets, naive ones generally showed larger estimated richness than memory ones.

Selected positively for CCR7 and CD45RO-negative, naive CD8 cells excluded terminally differentiated effector memory CD45RA+ cells. This clone was seen once. Its cognate antigen is unknown. J is TRBJ2-7 and V is TRBV14; 7 bases map to TRBD1. Specimen: naive CD8+ T cells sorted from blood. The sequence was collected from a man aged 25 to 45 in good health. The CDR3 protein is CASSQEGTVYEQYF. DNA of the CDR3: TGTGCCAGCAGCCAAGAAGGGACAGTCTACGAGCAGTACTTC.